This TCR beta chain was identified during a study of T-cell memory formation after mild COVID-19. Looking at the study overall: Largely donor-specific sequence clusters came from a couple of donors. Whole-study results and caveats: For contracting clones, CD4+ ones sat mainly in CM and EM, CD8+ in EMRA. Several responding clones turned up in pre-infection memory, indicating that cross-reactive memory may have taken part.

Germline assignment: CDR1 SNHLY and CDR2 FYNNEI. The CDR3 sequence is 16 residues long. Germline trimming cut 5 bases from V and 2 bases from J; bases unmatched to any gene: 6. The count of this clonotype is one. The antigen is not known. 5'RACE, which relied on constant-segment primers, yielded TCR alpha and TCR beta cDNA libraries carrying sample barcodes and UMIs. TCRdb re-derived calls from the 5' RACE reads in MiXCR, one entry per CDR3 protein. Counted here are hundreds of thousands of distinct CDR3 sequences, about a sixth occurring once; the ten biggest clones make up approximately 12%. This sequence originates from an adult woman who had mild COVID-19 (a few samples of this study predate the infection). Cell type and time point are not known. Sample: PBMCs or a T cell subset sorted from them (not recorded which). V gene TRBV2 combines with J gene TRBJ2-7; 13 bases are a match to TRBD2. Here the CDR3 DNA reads TGTGCCAGCAGTCGCACCGGGACTAGCGGGACCTACGAGCAGTACTTC. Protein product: CASSRTGTSGTYEQYF.